Sequencing of this TCR beta chain was carried out in a study of T cells in Graves' hyperthyroidism and ophthalmopathy. It was uncontrolled infection, other autoimmune disease, pregnancy or lactation that excluded patients. The study based diagnoses on clinical symptoms, serum thyroxine and TRAb, thyroid ultrasound and orbital computed tomography. The CDR3 runs 13 residues. Deletions cut 3 bases from V and 3 bases from J, with 9 bases between. Amplification of TCR beta CDR3 regions used RNA as the template. HTBI primers were the set used in a first-round RT-PCR of the TCR CDR3. TCRdb fed the multiplex PCR reads into MiXCR, producing one record per CDR3 protein. The table records 500,000 to 600,000 distinct CDR3 sequences, over 35% of them present only once.

The TCR sequence derives from an adult woman with Graves' disease, either hyperthyroidism or ophthalmopathy (not recorded which). The sample consisted of peripheral blood or thyroid tissue (not recorded which). V gene TRBV12-3 or TRBV12-4 combines with J gene TRBJ2-7; D is undetermined. CDR3 sequence reads: CASSLGWDYEQYF. CDR3 coding DNA: TGTGCCAGCAGTTTGGGGTGGGACTACGAGCAGTACTTC.